These T cell receptor beta chains were read from a single sample in a study of CD8+CD57+ T cells in acquired aplastic anemia. TCRdb re-analysed the reads in MiXCR, keeping a single row per CDR3 protein. The sample contains some 130,000 distinct CDR3 sequences, 40% to 60% of which appear only once. Sequenced material: sorted CD4+, CD8+, or CD8+CD57+ T cells (not recorded which) from PBMCs. These receptors were collected from a human donor in good health, serving as a control. The CDR3 runs from the conserved cysteine through the conserved F or W. Fields, in order: clone size, J gene, D gene, V gene, CDR3 protein, CDR3 DNA. A D gene is named only where the DNA matches it firmly. Clone size is given for some rows only: seen once, a few or many times, or a class if the clone is expanded.

- TRBJ2-7 TRBD1 TRBV6-5 CASSYGGGTGALGEQYF TGTGCCAGCAGTTACGGCGGTGGGACAGGGGCTCTCGGCGAGCAGTACTTC
- TRBJ1-3 - TRBV6-1 CAGSEARGGGYGNTIYF TGTGCCGGCAGTGAGGCCCGAGGAGGGGGGTATGGAAACACCATATATTTT
many TRBJ1-2 TRBD1 TRBV7-2 CASSLGPGGSGYTF TGTGCCAGCAGCTTAGGACCAGGGGGAAGTGGCTACACCTTC
- TRBJ2-3 TRBD2 TRBV20-1 CSARGLAGGRNTQYF TGCAGTGCTAGGGGACTAGCGGGGGGGAGGAATACGCAGTATTTT
- TRBJ2-7 - TRBV5-5 CASSLLNVYEQYF TGTGCCAGCAGCCTTCTCAATGTCTACGAGCAGTACTTC
many TRBJ2-5 - TRBV14 CASSQDYHPRETQYF TGTGCCAGCAGCCAAGATTATCACCCGCGAGAGACCCAGTACTTC
few TRBJ1-4 - TRBV5-4 CASSPGGEKLFF TGTGCCAGCAGCCCCGGAGGAGAAAAACTGTTTTTT
many TRBJ1-1 - TRBV20-1 CSARDRAWGEAFF TGCAGTGCTAGAGATCGGGCTTGGGGTGAAGCTTTCTTT
- TRBJ1-5 - TRBV10-3 CAISGDGNQPQHF TGTGCCATCAGTGGAGACGGCAATCAGCCCCAGCATTTT
- TRBJ1-1 - TRBV24-1 CATSDAGTDNTEAFF TGTGCCACCAGTGATGCCGGGACGGACAACACTGAAGCTTTCTTT
- TRBJ2-6 TRBD1 TRBV11-2 CASSDRGILGANVLTF TGTGCCAGTAGTGACAGGGGTATCCTTGGGGCCAACGTCCTGACTTTC
- TRBJ1-5 - TRBV15 CATSAEVAELQPQHF TGTGCCACCAGCGCAGAGGTCGCAGAGCTTCAGCCCCAGCATTTT
- TRBJ1-1 - TRBV7-2 CASSLLGTTEAFF TGTGCCAGCAGCTTACTAGGGACGACTGAAGCTTTCTTT
many TRBJ1-5 - TRBV7-2 CASSFNDQPQHF TGTGCCAGCAGCTTTAATGATCAGCCCCAGCATTTT
- TRBJ1-2 - TRBV27 CASSRSLRAGEGLYGYTF TGTGCCAGCAGTCGTTCGCTCCGGGCAGGGGAAGGCCTCTATGGCTACACCTTC
- TRBJ1-2 - TRBV24-1 CATSDSTGQRAWGYTF TGTGCCACCAGTGATTCGACCGGACAGCGAGCTTGGGGCTACACCTTC
many TRBJ2-7 TRBD2 TRBV19 CASSIGLAGGSYEQYF TGTGCCAGTAGTATCGGATTAGCGGGGGGATCCTACGAGCAGTACTTC
- TRBJ1-6 - TRBV12-5 CARDGGQFNSPLHF TGTGCTAGAGATGGTGGACAGTTCAATTCACCCCTCCACTTT
many TRBJ1-2 TRBD1 TRBV9 CASSVDLSRGGGYTF TGTGCCAGCAGCGTAGACCTCTCCAGGGGGGGTGGCTACACCTTC
- TRBJ1-2 - TRBV9 CASSVGRPDYGYTF TGTGCCAGCAGCGTAGGCAGACCCGACTATGGCTACACCTTC
- TRBJ2-7 TRBD2 TRBV7-2 CASSLGREAVYEQYF TGTGCCAGCAGCTTAGGGCGGGAGGCCGTTTACGAGCAGTACTTC
many TRBJ1-5 - TRBV19 CASSNRGGPGQPQHF TGTGCCAGTAGTAACCGAGGGGGGCCTGGTCAGCCCCAGCATTTT
many TRBJ2-3 - TRBV5-1 CASSAMLRGLSDTQYF TGCGCCAGCAGCGCGATGTTGCGGGGCCTATCAGATACGCAGTATTTT
- TRBJ2-4 - TRBV15 CATSITDQVAKNIQYF TGTGCCACCAGCATAACAGACCAAGTAGCCAAAAACATTCAGTACTTC
- TRBJ2-7 - TRBV2 CASRSGPNLVEQYF TGTGCCAGCAGATCCGGGCCTAACCTAGTGGAGCAGTACTTC
many TRBJ1-6 TRBD1 TRBV20-1 CSAKDRGPSFKDSPLHF TGCAGTGCTAAGGACAGGGGCCCTTCCTTTAAGGATTCACCCCTCCACTTT
many TRBJ2-2 - TRBV7-3 CASSLGLSARNTGELFF TGTGCCAGCAGCTTAGGTTTGTCAGCCAGGAACACCGGGGAGCTGTTTTTT
few TRBJ2-1 - TRBV7-6 CASSLAPGNEQFF TGTGCCAGCAGCTTAGCGCCCGGTAATGAGCAGTTCTTC
many TRBJ1-6 - TRBV19 CASPTRGKNSPLHF TGTGCCAGTCCCACCAGGGGTAAGAATTCACCCCTCCACTTT
- TRBJ1-1 - TRBV29-1 CSVEQGGTEAFF TGCAGCGTTGAACAGGGTGGCACTGAAGCTTTCTTT
many TRBJ2-3 TRBD2 TRBV7-9 CASSLGAGGDTDTQYF TGTGCCAGCAGCTTAGGAGCGGGGGGTGATACAGATACGCAGTATTTT
many TRBJ2-5 - TRBV6-1 CASKVSSAQETQYF TGTGCCAGCAAAGTATCTAGCGCTCAAGAGACCCAGTACTTC
- TRBJ1-1 - TRBV7-3 CASSSRPDTEAFF TGTGCCAGCAGCTCAAGACCGGACACTGAAGCTTTCTTT
- TRBJ2-3 - TRBV6-1 CASNPLVGAFTTQYF TGTGCCAGCAACCCCCTCGTAGGGGCGTTCACTACGCAGTATTTT
- TRBJ1-1 TRBD1 TRBV20-1 CSAFQGALTEAFF TGCAGTGCTTTCCAGGGGGCGCTCACTGAAGCTTTCTTT
- TRBJ1-2 - TRBV12-3/TRBV12-4 CASSLLVGHYYGYTF TGTGCCAGCAGTTTACTGGTGGGACATTATTATGGCTACACCTTC
few TRBJ1-2 - TRBV5-1 CASSLDGLDRRTYGYTF TGCGCCAGCAGCTTGGACGGTTTGGACAGACGCACTTATGGCTACACCTTC
- TRBJ1-1 - TRBV10-1 CASSEHGQGPTYTEAFF TGCGCCAGCAGTGAGCATGGGCAGGGTCCTACCTACACTGAAGCTTTCTTT
many TRBJ2-7 TRBD1 TRBV20-1 CSAVFPRDSPYEQYF TGCAGTGCCGTATTTCCTCGGGACAGTCCCTACGAGCAGTACTTC
- TRBJ1-1 TRBD1 TRBV2 CASSDETGRMNTEAFF TGTGCCAGCAGTGATGAGACAGGGCGAATGAACACTGAAGCTTTCTTT
few TRBJ1-5 - TRBV30 CAWSRGAPGNQPQHF TGTGCCTGGAGTCGGGGGGCGCCGGGGAATCAGCCCCAGCATTTT
- TRBJ2-1 - TRBV5-8 CASSLEERRNEQFF TGTGCCAGCAGCTTGGAAGAAAGGAGGAATGAGCAGTTCTTC
- TRBJ2-3 TRBD2 TRBV19 CASSMKRGVTDTQYF TGTGCCAGTAGTATGAAGCGGGGGGTTACAGATACGCAGTATTTT
many TRBJ2-1 TRBD2 TRBV20-1 CSARLAGGPYNEQFF TGCAGTGCTAGATTAGCGGGGGGGCCGTACAATGAGCAGTTCTTC
- TRBJ1-4 TRBD1 TRBV20-1 CSATQGREEKLFF TGCAGTGCTACACAGGGGAGGGAAGAAAAACTGTTTTTT